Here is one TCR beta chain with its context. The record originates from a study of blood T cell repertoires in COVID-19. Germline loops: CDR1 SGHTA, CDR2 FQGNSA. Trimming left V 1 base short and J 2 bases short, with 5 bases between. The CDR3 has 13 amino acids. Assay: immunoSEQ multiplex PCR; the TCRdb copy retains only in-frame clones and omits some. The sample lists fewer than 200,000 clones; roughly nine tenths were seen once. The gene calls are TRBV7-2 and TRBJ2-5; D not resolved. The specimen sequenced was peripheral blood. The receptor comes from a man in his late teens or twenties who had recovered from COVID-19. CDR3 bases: TGTGCCAGCAGCTTAGTCAGACAAGAGACCCAGTACTTC. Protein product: CASSLVRQETQYF.